The 30 T cell receptor beta chains below all came from one sample that was sequenced in a study of cytomegalovirus exposure and HLA in healthy donors. The repertoire was sequenced with immunoSEQ multiplex PCR; TCRdb's copy has only in-frame clones and lacks some. The repertoire holds roughly 80,000 clones, with 85% to 95% as singletons. Sequencing used PBMCs. The origin of the receptors is a woman aged 18-29 years in good health and CMV-seronegative.

V usage is TRBV19 and J usage is TRBJ1-2; D is perhaps TRBD1 (6 bases). CDR1 is LNHDA, CDR2 SQIVND, per germline (reference sequence). CDR3 length: 15 residues. Trimming removed 4 bases at V and 2 bases at J, with 14 bases between. This chain's CDR3 is CASSTPTGSNYGYTF. For the CDR3, the DNA is TGTGCCAGTAGTACCCCAACAGGGTCCAACTATGGCTACACCTTC. The entire variable domain, with the rest obtained from reference TRBV19 and TRBJ1-2, is as follows: DGGITQSPKYLFRKEGQNVTLSCEQNLNHDAMYWYRQDPGQGLRLIYYSQIVNDFQKGDIAEGYSVSREKKESFPLTVTSAQKNPTAFYLCASSTPTGSNYGYTFGSGTRLTVV.

The chain is built from TRBV15 and TRBJ2-3, with TRBD2 matching 8 bases. Unmatched junction bases numbered 15, after V lost 5 bases and J lost 5 bases. The germline CDR1 and CDR2 sequences are LNHNV and YYDKDF (reference sequence). This CDR3 region has 17 residues. The CDR3 DNA reads as TGTGCCACCAGCGCCGGTCGGGGGGGCAGGGCTGGAGATACGCAGTATTTT. Translation: CATSAGRGGRAGDTQYF.

This chain uses TRBV19 with TRBJ2-4; weak D call: TRBD1 (6 bases). The V end lost 3 bases, the J end lost 2 bases, and 26 bases lay between the germline ends. The CDR3 runs to 20 residues. Germline CDR1 and CDR2: LNHDA and SQIVND (reference sequence). CDR3 loop: CASSIGGAGMGVFSKNIQYF. In DNA form, the CDR3 reads TGTGCCAGTAGTATTGGGGGCGCAGGGATGGGTGTATTCTCCAAAAACATTCAGTACTTC.

This clone was counted once. This rearrangement joins TRBV7-3 to TRBJ2-6, with D hard to call. Trimming stripped 2 bases from V and 0 bases from J, with 17 bases between. Looked up from germline, CDR1 is SGHTA and CDR2 is FQGTGA. The CDR3 is made up of 19 amino acids. The CDR3 DNA sequence: TGTGCCAGCAGCTTATTAGGCAGGTTACCTTCCTCTGGGGCCAACGTCCTGACTTTC. It codes for CASSLLGRLPSSGANVLTF.

The V and J genes are TRBV29-1 and TRBJ1-1; D unclear. The V end lost 7 bases, the J end lost 4 bases, and 13 bases lay between the germline ends. The CDR3 extends over 12 amino acids. Germline V gives CDR1 SQVTM, CDR2 ANQGSEA. CDR3 in DNA: TGCAGCGCCGCACAAGCGAGCACTGAAGCTTTCTTT. It yields the protein CSAAQASTEAFF.

This chain joins TRBV5-1 and TRBJ1-1; D is undetermined. From germline, CDR1 is SGHRS and CDR2 YFSETQ. The CDR3 sequence is 13 residues long. Trimming removed 5 bases from V and 2 bases from J, with 10 bases in between. CDR3 bases: TGCGCCAGCAGGTTCTCGGGAAACACTGAAGCTTTCTTT. Translated, it gives CASRFSGNTEAFF.

This chain uses TRBV5-6 with TRBJ1-1, with 7 bases that match TRBD1. The CDR3 has 17 amino acids. Germline values: CDR1 SGHDT, CDR2 YYEEEE. J was trimmed by 5 bases and V by 1 base; bases with no gene match: 14. Written as DNA, the CDR3 is TGTGCCAGCAGCTTGAAGGCGCAGGGGGTGTTGAGGACTGAAGCTTTCTTT. Translated: CASSLKAQGVLRTEAFF.

The chain has TRBV2 and TRBJ1-1, with 7 nucleotides matching TRBD1. CDR1 is SNHLY and CDR2 is FYNNEI in the germline V gene. V lost 7 bases and J lost 3; bases outside the gene matches: 11. This CDR3 spans 15 amino acids. For the CDR3, the DNA is TGTGCCAGCAATGCTGTTGACAGGGTTGACACTGAAGCTTTCTTT. Protein: CASNAVDRVDTEAFF.

The J gene is TRBJ1-2, the V gene TRBV11-3; weak D call: TRBD1 (5 bases). V was pared by 5 bases and J by 8 bases, with 30 bases between. CDR3 length: 18 residues. CDR1 and CDR2 (germline): SGHNT, YENEEA. The CDR3 DNA reads as TGTGCCAGCAGCCCGACGCCGAGTCCCGTTGGGGCTCACATGGGCTACACCTTC. It translates to CASSPTPSPVGAHMGYTF.

The chain uses TRBV5-6 and TRBJ1-2, with D possibly matching TRBD1 (6 bases). Trimming left V 3 bases short and J 6 bases short, with 15 bases between. Germline V lookup: CDR1 SGHDT, CDR2 YYEEEE. The CDR3 runs 14 residues. Here the CDR3 DNA reads TGTGCCAGCAGCTCTACAGGGATCCAGCATGGCTACACCTTC. Protein product: CASSSTGIQHGYTF.

The chain carries TRBV9 and TRBJ1-1; D is undetermined. The CDR3 length is 15 residues. The germline V gene has CDR1 SGDLS and CDR2 YYNGEE. V shed 0 bases and J shed 4 bases, with 13 bases lying between them. CDR3 sequence (DNA): TGTGCCAGCAGCGTAGGCCTCGGGATAGGCACTGAAGCTTTCTTT. Protein: CASSVGLGIGTEAFF.

V and J are TRBV28 and TRBJ1-2, with TRBD1 identical over 8 bases. Germline V lookup: CDR1 MDHEN, CDR2 SYDVKM. Trimming removed 6 bases from V and 8 bases from J; junction bases left unmatched: 11. This CDR3 has 14 residues. CDR3 sequence reads: CASSRQGQAGGYTF. The CDR3 DNA reads as TGTGCCAGCAGCCGTCAGGGACAGGCAGGGGGCTACACCTTC.

V is TRBV27 and J is TRBJ1-2; tentative D call: TRBD1 (5 bases). The V gene lost 1 base and the J gene lost 3 bases, with 12 bases spanning the gap. The CDR3 length is 15 residues. Germline V gene sequence: CDR1 MNHEY, CDR2 SMNVEV (reference sequence). This chain's CDR3 is CASSLFSGADYGYTF. The CDR3 coding sequence is TGTGCCAGCAGTTTATTTTCTGGGGCGGACTATGGCTACACCTTC.

J is TRBJ2-3 and V is TRBV28, with D unclear. Deletions cut 1 base from V and 2 bases from J, with 10 bases between. This CDR3 contains 15 residues. Germline lookup yields CDR1 MDHEN and CDR2 SYDVKM. CDR3 DNA: TGTGCCAGCAGTTTATTCCCAGTTCCCACAGATACGCAGTATTTT. Its protein is CASSLFPVPTDTQYF.

The CDR3 DNA reads TGTGCCAGCAGTTACGGCCCGCGGGCTTTCTTT. Translation gives CASSYGPRAFF. The chain combines TRBV6-1 with TRBJ1-1, with D unclear. The CDR3 is 11 residues long. CDR1 is MNHNS, CDR2 SASEGT, per germline. Trimming pared 5 bases from V and 11 bases from J, leaving 12 bases between.

This chain links TRBV19 with TRBJ1-6; TRBD1 matches 7 bases. Germline CDR1 is LNHDA and CDR2 is SQIVND (reference sequence). The CDR3 spans 15 residues. The ends lost 5 bases at V and 5 bases at J; junction bases unmatched: 6. The chain's CDR3 is CASSGRQGNNSPLHF. The CDR3 region has the DNA TGTGCCAGTAGTGGACGACAGGGCAATAATTCACCCCTCCACTTT. Using reference TRBV19 and TRBJ1-6 for the parts outside the CDR3, the full variable domain is DGGITQSPKYLFRKEGQNVTLSCEQNLNHDAMYWYRQDPGQGLRLIYYSQIVNDFQKGDIAEGYSVSREKKESFPLTVTSAQKNPTAFYLCASSGRQGNNSPLHFGNGTRLTVT.

The chain is built from TRBV11-2 and TRBJ2-2; 7 bases are shared with TRBD1. Germline V gene data show CDR1 as SGHAT and CDR2 as FQNNGV. The CDR3 consists of 15 residues. J lost 5 bases, V lost 5 bases, and 8 bases had no gene match. CDR3 sequence reads: CASSRRTGQTGELFF. Written as DNA, the CDR3 is TGTGCCAGCAGCCGCCGGACAGGACAGACCGGGGAGCTGTTTTTT.

The genes are TRBV5-4 and TRBJ1-2, with a tentative D call TRBD1 (5 bases). V was cut by 5 bases and J by 0 bases, with 17 bases left in between. CDR1 and CDR2 from the germline V gene are SGHNT and YYREEE (reference sequence). The CDR3 runs 16 residues. In nucleotides, the CDR3 is TGTGCCAGCAGTCAAGTCCCGGACAACACTAACTATGGCTACACCTTC. Its protein product is CASSQVPDNTNYGYTF.

The genes are TRBV21-1 and TRBJ2-7; the table's D call of TRBD1 was not tested on the DNA. TRBV21-1 is a pseudogene. The CDR3 covers 18 residues. CDR3 DNA: TGTGCCAGCAGCAAAGTCCTGGAGGGACAGCATGTAACCTACGAGCAGTACTTC. Amino acid sequence: CASSKVLEGQHVTYEQYF.

The chain joins TRBV29-1 to TRBJ2-1, with D possibly being TRBD2 (6 bases). Trimming took off 2 bases at V and 1 base at J, with 15 bases between the two ends. The V gene's germline CDR1 is SQVTM and CDR2 ANQGSEA. The CDR3 runs 16 residues. The CDR3 here is CSVEILAFRSYNEQFF. The CDR3 DNA reads TGCAGCGTTGAAATCCTAGCGTTTAGATCCTACAATGAGCAGTTCTTC.

The chain uses TRBV4-2 and TRBJ2-3; D not resolved. The length of the CDR3 is 16 residues. V was pared by 0 bases and J by 3 bases, with 13 bases between. Germline V gene data show CDR1 as LGHNA and CDR2 as YNFKEQ. CDR3 protein: CASSQDQVSSTDTQYF. CDR3 sequence (DNA): TGTGCCAGCAGCCAAGATCAGGTTTCTTCTACAGATACGCAGTATTTT.

This clone has a handful of counts. The sample holds other DNA sequences that translate to the same CDR3. This chain joins TRBV11-1 and TRBJ2-7, with 8 bases fitting TRBD2. Germline trimming cut 1 base from V and 1 base from J; bases unmatched to any gene: 6. Germline V gene lookup returns CDR1 SGHAT and CDR2 FQDESV (reference sequence). CDR3 length: 16 residues. CDR3 amino acids: CASSLERGQSSYEQYF. The CDR3 DNA follows: TGTGCCAGCAGCTTAGAGCGGGGGCAATCTTCCTACGAGCAGTACTTC.

The chain has TRBV28 and TRBJ2-3, with TRBD2 matching over 9 bases. Germline V gene data show CDR1 as MDHEN and CDR2 as SYDVKM. The CDR3 consists of 14 residues. V gave up 6 bases and J gave up 1 base; unmatched junction bases: 2. The CDR3: CASSRTSGTDTQYF. CDR3 DNA sequence: TGTGCCAGCAGCCGGACTAGCGGCACAGATACGCAGTATTTT.

The genes are TRBV30 and TRBJ1-1; possible D gene TRBD1, 5 bases. Looked up from germline, CDR1 is GTSNPN and CDR2 is SVGIG (reference sequence). CDR3 size: 15 residues. V lost 0 bases to trimming and J lost 3 bases, with 14 bases between them. CDR3 residues: CAWSVIGQGYTEAFF. The CDR3 bases are TGTGCCTGGAGTGTAATAGGGCAGGGATACACTGAAGCTTTCTTT.

The chain is built from TRBV5-5 and TRBJ2-2; D may be TRBD1 (7 bases). Germline CDR1 and CDR2: SGHKS and YYEKEE (reference sequence). The CDR3 totals 17 residues. Trimming stripped 4 bases from V and 1 base from J, with 17 bases between. The CDR3 here is CASSEEEGQLNTGELFF. As DNA, the CDR3 is TGTGCCAGCAGCGAAGAGGAGGGACAGCTGAACACCGGGGAGCTGTTTTTT.

The chain is built from TRBV19 and TRBJ2-2, with 9 bases fitting TRBD2. The CDR3 extends over 14 amino acids. Germline V gene sequence: CDR1 LNHDA, CDR2 SQIVND (reference sequence). The J segment lost 6 bases and the V segment lost 5 bases, leaving 4 bases of the junction unmatched. CDR3 amino acids: CASSPSGAPGELFF. The CDR3, as DNA: TGTGCCAGTAGTCCTAGCGGGGCCCCCGGGGAGCTGTTTTTT.

The V and J genes are TRBV6-1 and TRBJ1-5; 7 nucleotides align to TRBD1. CDR3 length: 14 amino acids. With 4 bases clipped from V and 4 bases from J, the junction kept 4 bases outside the gene matches. The germline CDR1 and CDR2 sequences are MNHNS and SASEGT. CDR3 nucleotide sequence: TGTGCCAGCAGTGCCGACAGGGCGAATCAGCCCCAGCATTTT. Residues: CASSADRANQPQHF.

This clone appeared a single time. The chain uses TRBV6-6 and TRBJ2-1; 9 bases are shared with TRBD1. J was trimmed by 10 bases and V by 5 bases; bases with no gene match: 12. The CDR3 is 15 amino acids. Germline V gene data show CDR1 as MNHNY and CDR2 as SVGAGI (reference sequence). CDR3 in amino acids: CASSRRRQGVPEQFF. Here the CDR3 DNA reads TGTGCCAGCAGTCGCCGTCGACAGGGGGTCCCGGAGCAGTTCTTC.

This CDR3 reads CASSPTTVRTGTGEAYEQYF. The CDR3 bases are TGCGCCAGCAGCCCAACGACGGTAAGAACCGGGACAGGGGAAGCCTACGAGCAGTACTTC. J is TRBJ2-7 and V is TRBV5-1; TRBD1 matches 10 bases. V shed 4 bases, J shed 2 bases, and the junction held 21 bases outside the gene matches. CDR3 length equals 20 residues. CDR1 is SGHRS and CDR2 is YFSETQ in the germline V gene.

The CDR3 nucleotides read TGTGCCAGCAAGGACAGAGCCAAAAACATTCAGTACTTC. Protein: CASKDRAKNIQYF. The rearrangement links TRBV2 to TRBJ2-4, with D possibly being TRBD1 (6 bases). Germline CDR1 SNHLY, CDR2 FYNNEI. Trimming shortened V by 7 bases and J by 0 bases, and 7 bases separated the two germline ends. The CDR3 is 13 residues long.